This TCR beta chain was sequenced during a study of cytomegalovirus exposure and HLA in healthy donors. About the study: Membership in the Caucasian-associated ancestry cluster was found for approximately 85% of roughly 360 genotyped donors.

Whole-study results and caveats: Analyses of presence/absence relied on an assumption of roughly uniform sequencing depth across donors.

Those who donated were healthy bone marrow donors. PCR primers comprised 60 Vbeta and 13 Jbeta primers. How the authors handled the data: A later analysis counted approximately 80 million unique TCR beta chains, around 10 million shared. Measured with immunoSEQ multiplex PCR; TCRdb has only the in-frame clones, and not every one. The V and J calls and clone size are taken from that table; D and trimming were inferred from the DNA. The sample carries approximately 210,000 clones, 70% to 80% recorded once. This clone was seen a single time. What it recognizes is unknown. The CDR3 extends over 15 amino acids. Germline CDR1 reads SGDLS; CDR2 reads YYNGEE. Trimming removed 0 bases at V and 6 bases at J, with 15 bases between.

The sample taken for sequencing was PBMCs. The chain joins TRBV9 to TRBJ1-1, with unresolved D. This receptor was obtained from a woman aged 45 to 65 in good health and CMV-seronegative. The CDR3 region is CASSVAIGPESEAFF. For the CDR3, the DNA is TGTGCCAGCAGCGTAGCTATTGGCCCGGAGTCTGAAGCTTTCTTT. The variable domain in full, completed from reference TRBV9 and TRBJ1-1, reads DSGVTQTPKHLITATGQRVTLRCSPRSGDLSVYWYQQSLDQGLQFLIQYYNGEERAKGNILERFSAQQFPDLHSELNLSSLELGDSALYFCASSVAIGPESEAFFGQGTRLTVV.